This T cell receptor beta chain was identified during a study of T cells in Graves' hyperthyroidism and ophthalmopathy. Study overall: Peripheral blood samples were taken at initial diagnosis, prior to any treatment. Study findings and constraints: Ophthalmopathy onset followed model prediction by a median roughly 6.5 months.

Using RNA transcripts as the source, TCR beta CDR3 regions were amplified. First-round RT-PCR with HTBI primers amplified the TCR CDR3 region. A single record per CDR3 protein comes from TCRdb applying MiXCR to the multiplex PCR reads. This table holds about 530,000 distinct CDR3 sequences, 15% to 20% found once. The germline V and J ends were trimmed by 0 bases and 4 bases, with 7 bases remaining between them. This CDR3 is 13 amino acids long. Germline CDR1 and CDR2: MNHNS and SASEGT. Clinicians diagnosed patients from clinical symptoms, serum thyroxine and TRAb, thyroid ultrasound and orbital computed tomography. This clonotype showed up many times. The antigen is unknown.

The chain combines TRBV6-1 with TRBJ2-7; D remains ambiguous. Sequenced material: blood. The clonotype originates from a woman aged 18-30 years with Graves' ophthalmopathy. CDR3 DNA sequence: TGTGCCAGCAGTGAAGCCCGCCCGTACGAGCAGTACTTC. Translation gives CASSEARPYEQYF.